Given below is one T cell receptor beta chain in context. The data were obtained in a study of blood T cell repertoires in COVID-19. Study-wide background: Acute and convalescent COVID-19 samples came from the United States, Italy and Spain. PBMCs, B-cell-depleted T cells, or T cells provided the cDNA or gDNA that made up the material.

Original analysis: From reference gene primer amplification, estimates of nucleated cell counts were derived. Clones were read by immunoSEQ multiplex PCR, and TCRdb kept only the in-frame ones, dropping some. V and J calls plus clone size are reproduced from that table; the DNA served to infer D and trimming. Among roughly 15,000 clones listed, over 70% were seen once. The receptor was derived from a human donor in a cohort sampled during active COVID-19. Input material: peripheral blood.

Here the CDR3 reads CASLLGGARGYTF. The CDR3 coding sequence is TGTGCCAGCCTCCTAGGGGGGGCGAGGGGCTACACCTTC. This chain joins TRBV6-6 and TRBJ1-2, with D possibly being TRBD1 (6 bases). CDR3 size: 13 residues. In germline, CDR1 is MNHNY, CDR2 SVGAGI (reference sequence). The V end lost 8 bases, the J end lost 8 bases, and 18 bases lay between the germline ends.